These T cell receptor beta chains were read from a single sample in a study of cytotoxic CD8 clonotypes in ibrutinib-treated CLL. Using immunoSEQ multiplex PCR, the repertoire was profiled, and TCRdb retains in-frame clones only, with some absent. The repertoire holds under 150,000 clones, with 65% to 85% as singletons. This material consisted of PBMCs, taken after 36 months of ibrutinib treatment. These receptors all come from a human donor with chronic lymphocytic leukemia. CDR3s include the opening cysteine and the closing phenylalanine or tryptophan.

CDR3 protein: CASGSSYEQYF
V gene: TRBV6-5

CDR3 protein: CAMLAETVRNEQYF
V gene: TRBV5-8

CDR3 protein: CASSYSLAGSNTEAFF
V gene: TRBV6-5

CDR3 protein: CASSPGTGEAFF
V gene: TRBV18

CDR3 protein: CASSRPTTGIAEAFF
V gene: TRBV4-1

CDR3 protein: CAISALGAQFF
V gene: TRBV10-3

CDR3 protein: CASSNLQVSPQYF
V gene: TRBV6-5

CDR3 protein: CASSPGSGRNEKLFF
V gene: TRBV19

CDR3 protein: CASSQGGAEAFF
V gene: TRBV4-2

CDR3 protein: CASSFTPQTGYTF
V gene: TRBV2

CDR3 protein: CASSQTGRVRTEAFF
V gene: TRBV14

CDR3 protein: CASSLAGTDYGYTF
V gene: TRBV5-1

CDR3 protein: CASSPAQGGTEAFF
V gene: TRBV18

CDR3 protein: CASNTDRSGGYTF
V gene: TRBV28

CDR3 protein: CSVLGGQGSYEQYF
V gene: TRBV29-1

CDR3 protein: CASSPRQGTNEKLFF
V gene: TRBV5-1

CDR3 protein: CASTGGILGAGTGELFF
V gene: TRBV2

CDR3 protein: CATGVHTGELFF
V gene: TRBV15

CDR3 protein: CASSDQQGDAGELFF
V gene: TRBV2

CDR3 protein: CASSVRGNQPQHF
V gene: TRBV6-4

CDR3 protein: CASSSLDLGGEQYF
V gene: TRBV5-8

CDR3 protein: CASSYHLTGGGGYTF
V gene: TRBV6-5

CDR3 protein: CASSLTWVTEAFF
V gene: TRBV4-1

CDR3 protein: CASSQGTLNTGELFF
V gene: TRBV18

CDR3 protein: CASRIRDTNTEAFF
V gene: TRBV10-2

CDR3 protein: CASTQGVGQPQHF
V gene: TRBV6-5

CDR3 protein: CASTKGTAPSGANVLTF
V gene: TRBV25-1

CDR3 protein: CASSPTTGKDEQFF
V gene: TRBV18

CDR3 protein: CASSGLKENTIYF
V gene: TRBV18

CDR3 protein: CASSPGYRGNTIYF
V gene: TRBV18

CDR3 protein: CASSSPVQGREKLFF
V gene: TRBV27

CDR3 protein: CASSLLGHSNTEAFF
V gene: TRBV7-8

CDR3 protein: CASSQAATYEQYF
V gene: TRBV4-1

CDR3 protein: CASNSGTGGYNSPLHF
V gene: TRBV5-1

CDR3 protein: CASSFGPGHYEQYF
V gene: TRBV27

CDR3 protein: CASSIASGTGAYEQYF
V gene: TRBV19

CDR3 protein: CASSTGGGYGYTF
V gene: TRBV19

CDR3 protein: CAVSGNSYEQYF
V gene: TRBV25-1

CDR3 protein: CASSPPPGQVNVLTF
V gene: TRBV18

CDR3 protein: CASSYQVGGGTEAFF
V gene: TRBV6-5

CDR3 protein: CASSLAGDYGYTF
V gene: TRBV7-8

CDR3 protein: CASSKGQGSTEAFF
V gene: TRBV6-4

CDR3 protein: CASRRDRAGYTF
V gene: TRBV5-1

CDR3 protein: CASSQVWWGLKDTEAFF
V gene: TRBV14

CDR3 protein: CASSPATPATSPQHF
V gene: TRBV18

CDR3 protein: CASSLGTARNTEAFF
V gene: TRBV27

CDR3 protein: CASSFGTSPSYEQYF
V gene: TRBV27

CDR3 protein: CASSLVSSYNEQFF
V gene: TRBV4-1

CDR3 protein: CASSWARAGGNEKLFF
V gene: TRBV27

CDR3 protein: CASSPQTGPINYGYTF
V gene: TRBV9